The 21 T cell receptor beta chains below come from one sample, sequenced in a study of PD-1 blockade in mismatch repair-deficient tumors. Method: immunoSEQ multiplex PCR; TCRdb's copy keeps in-frame clones and lacks some. The data show about 18,000 clones, approximately 87% seen once. The specimen was PBMCs, collected roughly 24 weeks after starting pembrolizumab. These receptor sequences come from an adult with mismatch repair-deficient cancer.

CDR3 in DNA: TGTGCCAGCAGCTTAGGTCGGGGGGCCGCCACTGAAGCTTTCTTT. As protein: CASSLGRGAATEAFF. The chain is built from TRBV11-2 and TRBJ1-1, with D possibly TRBD1 on 6 matching bases. V gave up 1 base and J gave up 4 bases, with 13 bases separating them. This CDR3 has 15 amino acids. Germline V gives CDR1 SGHAT, CDR2 FQNNGV.

This clone turned up a few times. The chain employs TRBV11-3 and TRBJ2-7, with D perhaps TRBD1 (6 bases). Trimming took off 5 bases at V and 2 bases at J, with 13 bases between the two ends. Germline loops: CDR1 SGHNT, CDR2 YENEEA. The CDR3 is made up of 14 amino acids. As DNA, the CDR3 is TGTGCCAGCAGCCCCCTCAGGGGACCCTACGAGCAGTACTTC. Encoded protein: CASSPLRGPYEQYF.

This chain connects TRBV2 to TRBJ1-2; a weak D match, TRBD1 (5 bases). V was shortened by 4 bases and J by 4 bases, with 13 bases between the two germline ends. Germline V gene lookup returns CDR1 SNHLY and CDR2 FYNNEI. The CDR3 is 14 residues long. The CDR3 nucleotides are TGTGCCAGCAGTGCCAATCCCGGGGGCTATGGCTACACCTTC. The encoded protein is CASSANPGGYGYTF.

The V gene is TRBV7-3, the J gene TRBJ2-3, with 7 positions matching TRBD2. Per germline, CDR1 SGHTA and CDR2 FQGTGA. This CDR3 is built from 13 residues. J lost 5 bases, V lost 4 bases, and 3 bases had no gene match. DNA of the CDR3: TGTGCCAGCAGCTCTACGGGGGGAGATACGCAGTATTTT. This codes for CASSSTGGDTQYF.

This chain links TRBV7-6 with TRBJ2-3, with TRBD2 matching over 8 bases. V lost 5 bases to trimming and J lost 5 bases; unmatched junction nucleotides: 3. The CDR3 has 13 residues. Germline V gives CDR1 SGHVS, CDR2 FNYEAQ. For the CDR3, the DNA is TGTGCCAGCAGCACCGGGGGGGGAGATACGCAGTATTTT. Translating gives CASSTGGGDTQYF.

CDR3 nucleotide sequence: TGTGCCAGCTCACCACCGTTAGGAGGGGAGACCCAGTACTTC. This gives the protein CASSPPLGGETQYF. V gene TRBV18 combines with J gene TRBJ2-5; the D gene is possibly TRBD2 (6 bases). The CDR3 has 14 amino acids. CDR1 and CDR2 from the germline V gene are KGHSH and LQKENI. V was trimmed by 0 bases and J by 5 bases, leaving 10 bases between them.

V is TRBV7-2 and J is TRBJ2-2; 7 bases are a match to TRBD1. In germline, CDR1 is SGHTA, CDR2 FQGNSA. Trimming at V came to 2 bases and at J to 3 bases, leaving 6 bases not matched to a gene. The CDR3 runs to 16 residues. The CDR3 sequence is CASSLSPGQYTGELFF. The CDR3 nucleotides are TGTGCCAGCAGCTTATCCCCGGGACAGTACACCGGGGAGCTGTTTTTT.

This chain connects TRBV5-1 to TRBJ2-3; TRBD2 aligns across 15 bases. Germline CDR1 is SGHRS and CDR2 is YFSETQ. The CDR3 length is 17 residues. The V gene end was trimmed by 4 bases and the J gene end by 2 bases; junction bases not matched to a gene: 5. CDR3 region: CASSPGTSGRPTDTQYF. The CDR3, as DNA: TGCGCCAGCAGCCCCGGGACTAGCGGGAGGCCCACAGATACGCAGTATTTT.

The chain couples TRBV28 to TRBJ1-2; D gene unclear. Between the trimmed V and J ends, which lost 7 bases and 1 base, there was a span of 13 bases. The CDR3 covers 14 residues. The germline gives CDR1 MDHEN, CDR2 SYDVKM. The CDR3 nucleotides are TGTGCCAGCAAGTACGGAGCCTTTAACTATGGCTACACCTTC. Protein: CASKYGAFNYGYTF.

This chain connects TRBV7-6 to TRBJ1-2; 9 positions agree with TRBD1. CDR1 and CDR2 from the germline V gene are SGHVS and FNYEAQ. The CDR3 is made up of 14 amino acids. After removal of 6 bases from V and 4 bases from J, the junction contained 6 bases not matched to a gene. The CDR3 sequence is CASSIQGASYGYTF. The CDR3 DNA sequence: TGTGCCAGCAGTATACAGGGGGCTTCCTATGGCTACACCTTC.

This chain links TRBV5-1 with TRBJ2-3; 9 positions agree with TRBD1. Germline assignment: CDR1 SGHRS and CDR2 YFSETQ. This CDR3 comprises 16 residues. Trimming took 4 bases from V and 1 from J; bases not matched to a gene: 7. The chain's CDR3 is CASSIPRDRGTDTQYF. The CDR3 DNA reads TGCGCCAGCAGCATACCCCGGGACAGGGGCACAGATACGCAGTATTTT.

The V gene is TRBV27, the J gene TRBJ2-7; 8 nucleotides line up with TRBD2. Germline V gene lookup returns CDR1 MNHEY and CDR2 SMNVEV (reference sequence). The CDR3 has 16 residues. Germline trimming cut 5 bases from V and 3 bases from J; bases unmatched to any gene: 12. CDR3 loop: CASSPLGRGRFYEQYF. CDR3 nucleotide sequence: TGTGCCAGCAGTCCGCTCGGTCGCGGGAGGTTCTACGAGCAGTACTTC.

J is TRBJ2-3 and V is TRBV7-9, with a weak D call TRBD2 (6 bases). The V gene lost 7 bases and the J gene lost 2 bases, with 16 bases spanning the gap. Germline V gene data show CDR1 as SEHNR and CDR2 as FQNEAQ (reference sequence). The CDR3 is 15 amino acids. The CDR3 is CASNPLEGSTDTQYF. The CDR3 DNA reads as TGTGCCAGCAACCCTTTGGAGGGTTCCACAGATACGCAGTATTTT.

The CDR3 DNA reads TGCGCCAGCAGTGAGTCCGGTACTAGCGGGAGTGTCTACAATGAGCAGTTCTTC. Translation gives CASSESGTSGSVYNEQFF. This sequence joins TRBV10-1 and TRBJ2-1; 11 positions match TRBD2. The germline V gene has CDR1 WNHNN and CDR2 SYGVQD (reference sequence). The CDR3 totals 18 residues. The ends lost 0 bases at V and 3 bases at J; junction bases unmatched: 7.

This rearrangement joins TRBV19 to TRBJ1-2; D ambiguous. CDR1 and CDR2 (germline): LNHDA, SQIVND (reference sequence). V lost 5 bases and J 0 bases, leaving 13 bases between the germline ends. The CDR3 contains 15 residues. The CDR3 region is CASSPPGFTNYGYTF. DNA of the CDR3: TGTGCCAGTAGTCCCCCGGGGTTTACTAACTATGGCTACACCTTC.

In its sample, this clone was seen once. The chain couples TRBV6-1 to TRBJ2-2; no clear D. Germline CDR1 is MNHNS and CDR2 is SASEGT. The CDR3 totals 15 residues. V lost 8 bases, J lost 3 bases, and 16 bases lay in between. CDR3 DNA: TGTGCCAGCTCTGGCGACTCGACTTACACCGGGGAGCTGTTTTTT. This sequence encodes CASSGDSTYTGELFF.

This sequence joins TRBV11-2 and TRBJ2-1, with TRBD2 as a possible D gene (6 bases). Germline V gene data show CDR1 as SGHAT and CDR2 as FQNNGV. V lost 2 bases and J lost 6, with 14 bases in between. The CDR3 runs 15 residues. This chain's CDR3 is CASSLPGRRTNEQFF. As DNA, the CDR3 is TGTGCCAGCAGCTTACCAGGGAGGAGAACCAATGAGCAGTTCTTC.

The chain is built from TRBV28 and TRBJ2-5; TRBD2 agrees at 7 bases. V gave up 5 bases and J gave up 3 bases; unmatched junction bases: 15. Germline CDR1 reads MDHEN; CDR2 reads SYDVKM. The CDR3 runs 17 residues. As DNA, the CDR3 is TGTGCCAGCAGTCTCCGGGGTGCGGGACTACGTAAAGAGACCCAGTACTTC. It specifies CASSLRGAGLRKETQYF.

This sequence joins TRBV6-4 and TRBJ2-1; D gene uncertain. Germline V CDR1 and CDR2: MRHNA, SNTAGT. The CDR3 contains 12 residues. V was cut by 2 bases and J by 12 bases, with 11 bases left in between. The CDR3 reads CASSDGFRGQFF. The CDR3 region has the DNA TGTGCCAGCAGTGACGGGTTTAGAGGGCAGTTCTTC.

The CDR3 spells CASSPGLALDTQYF. The CDR3 DNA sequence: TGTGCCAGCAGTCCCGGACTAGCGTTAGATACGCAGTATTTT. The V call is TRBV27, the J call TRBJ2-3; the match to TRBD2 covers 9 bases. The trim removed 5 bases at V and 5 bases at J, leaving 5 bases unmatched. CDR3 length: 14 residues. Germline loops: CDR1 MNHEY, CDR2 SMNVEV (reference sequence).

In this sample, this clone turned up a few times. V usage is TRBV6-6 and J usage is TRBJ2-7; 14 nucleotides line up with TRBD2. The trim removed 2 bases at V and 3 bases at J, leaving 3 bases unmatched. The CDR3 is made up of 16 amino acids. Germline V gene data show CDR1 as MNHNY and CDR2 as SVGAGI (reference sequence). As DNA, the CDR3 is TGTGCCAGCAGTTACGGCGGGACTAGCGGGAGCTACGAGCAGTACTTC. Translation gives CASSYGGTSGSYEQYF.